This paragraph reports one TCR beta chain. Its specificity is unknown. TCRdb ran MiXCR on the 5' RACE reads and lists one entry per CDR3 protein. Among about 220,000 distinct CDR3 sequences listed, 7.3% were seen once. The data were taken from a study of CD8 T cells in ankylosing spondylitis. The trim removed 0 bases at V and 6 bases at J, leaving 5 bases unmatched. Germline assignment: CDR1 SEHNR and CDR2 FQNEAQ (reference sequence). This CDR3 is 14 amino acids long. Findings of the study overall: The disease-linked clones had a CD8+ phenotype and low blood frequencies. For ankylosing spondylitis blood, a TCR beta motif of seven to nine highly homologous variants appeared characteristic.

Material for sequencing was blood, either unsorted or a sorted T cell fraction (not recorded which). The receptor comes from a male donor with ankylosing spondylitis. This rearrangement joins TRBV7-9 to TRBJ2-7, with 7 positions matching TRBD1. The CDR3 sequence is CASSLANRGPEQYF. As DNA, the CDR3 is TGTGCCAGCAGCTTAGCGAACAGGGGCCCCGAGCAGTACTTC.